This TCR beta chain was sequenced in a study of OX40 agonist ivuxolimab in advanced cancers. Study as a whole: Subjects had a mean age of approximately 60 years, with a range of roughly 20 to 79; almost 85% were male.

In regard to this clone: Its specificity is not known.

This table comes from immunoSEQ multiplex PCR, and its TCRdb copy is limited to in-frame clones, with some not included. The sample holds 65,000 to 95,000 clones, roughly 94% seen once. Findings of the study overall: At doses 0.1 to 3.0 mg/kg, CD4+ and CD8+ clones expanded.

V was clipped by 6 bases and J by 4 bases; unmatched bases: 11. CDR1 and CDR2 from the germline V gene are SQVTM and ANQGSEA. The CDR3 contains 15 residues. The sample here was CD4+ or CD8+ T cells sorted from blood, taken in a trial of the OX40 agonist ivuxolimab. This sequence joins TRBV29-1 and TRBJ1-1; 10 bases match TRBD1. This clonotype was sampled from an adult with an advanced solid tumor such as melanoma, head and neck, liver or kidney cancer. The CDR3: CSVETGGAGGTEAFF. The CDR3 DNA follows: TGCAGCGTCGAGACAGGGGGCGCGGGGGGCACTGAAGCTTTCTTT.